This T cell receptor (beta chain) was obtained from a study of regulatory T cells in long-lasting Graves disease. A few counts support this clonotype. Its antigen is unknown. Researchers made TCR beta libraries by using iRepertoire HTBI primers and running Arm-PCR on CDR3 regions. TCRdb fed the multiplex PCR reads into MiXCR, producing one record per CDR3 protein. The table lists roughly 320,000 distinct CDR3 sequences, over 15% of them singletons. Findings and caveats of the study: Among the persistent patients, 2,741 public clonotypes were shared, more than the roughly 970 shared among new patients.

CDR3 length: 15 residues. The germline gives CDR1 DFQATT, CDR2 SNEGSKA (reference sequence). V shed 6 bases, J shed 5 bases, and the junction held 9 bases outside the gene matches. Time point denoted: newly diagnosed GD, antithyroid drugs for less than 3 months. RNA extracted from PBMCs served as the sequencing template. These same data were also listed under a study on T cells in Graves' hyperthyroidism and ophthalmopathy. Per that study: With the HTBI primer set, the TCR CDR3 went through a first round of RT-PCR. Most clonotypes that expanded in the thyroid above 0.001 also showed up in blood. In simple terms, a model built on 13 V-J features told ophthalmopathy apart from stable hyperthyroidism.

This chain connects TRBV20-1 to TRBJ2-3; TRBD2 agrees at 12 bases. This clonotype was sampled from a man aged 35 to 55 with Graves disease. Sequencing used peripheral blood mononuclear cells (PBMCs), obtained at new diagnosis, from a patient treated with antithyroid drugs. For the CDR3, the DNA is TGCAGTGCCAGACCTAGCGGGGGGGCCGGAGATACGCAGTATTTT. This gives the protein CSARPSGGAGDTQYF.